This T cell receptor beta chain was obtained from a study of blood T cell repertoires in COVID-19. The table lists this clone with a few counts. Per the study methods: Amplified reference gene primers provided the basis for estimating nucleated cell counts. TCRdb's table, derived via immunoSEQ multiplex PCR, lists solely in-frame clones and lacks some. Clonal size and the V and J genes are those of that table, whereas D and trimming came from the DNA. Here the sample spans over 250,000 clones, 70% to 85% being singletons. It was during active infection that Seattle patients were enrolled and then longitudinally followed. The TCR was taken from a human donor with COVID-19, enrolled during active disease. The donor label of this sample is uncertain. The specimen sequenced was peripheral blood.

CDR3 nucleotides: TGTGCCGTTATTAGCGGGAGGGGAAACAATGAGCAGTTCTTC. It yields the protein CAVISGRGNNEQFF. V gene TRBV10-3 combines with J gene TRBJ2-1, with TRBD2 matching 11 bases. Unmatched junction bases numbered 8, after V lost 11 bases and J lost 5 bases. The CDR3 is 14 amino acids. Germline V gene sequence: CDR1 ENHRY, CDR2 SYGVKD.